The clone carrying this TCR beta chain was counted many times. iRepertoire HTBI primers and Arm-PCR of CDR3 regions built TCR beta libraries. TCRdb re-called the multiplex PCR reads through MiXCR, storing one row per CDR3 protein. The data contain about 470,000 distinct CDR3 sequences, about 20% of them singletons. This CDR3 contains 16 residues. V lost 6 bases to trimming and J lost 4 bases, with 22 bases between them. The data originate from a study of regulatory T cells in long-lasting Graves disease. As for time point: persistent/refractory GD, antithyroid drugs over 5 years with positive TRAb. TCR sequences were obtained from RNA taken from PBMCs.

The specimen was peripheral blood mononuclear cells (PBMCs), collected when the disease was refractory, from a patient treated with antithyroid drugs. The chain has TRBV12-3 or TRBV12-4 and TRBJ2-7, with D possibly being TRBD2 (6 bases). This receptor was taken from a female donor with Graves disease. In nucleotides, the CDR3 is TGTGCCAGCAGGCCTGAACAGGAGGGAAGTAGGTACGAGCAGTACTTC. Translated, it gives CASRPEQEGSRYEQYF.